Following are 26 T cell receptor beta chains from one sample sequenced in a study of shared clonotypes between healthy human individuals. TCRdb's table, derived via immunoSEQ multiplex PCR, lists solely in-frame clones and lacks some. The sample includes about 1.1 million clones, 70% to 80% of them seen just once. The sequenced sample was memory CD4+ T cells from PBMCs. Documented subset: CD45RA-negative fraction. Every receptor here comes from a man younger than 35 in good health. Some clones in this sample may be carry-over from other donors' samples.

The chain has TRBV30 and TRBJ2-7; possible D gene TRBD2, 6 bases. Germline CDR1 GTSNPN, CDR2 SVGIG (reference sequence). V dropped 0 bases and J dropped 5 bases, with 14 bases sitting between them. The CDR3 is 14 residues long. The CDR3 loop is CAWSVLGSSNEQYF. CDR3 DNA: TGTGCCTGGAGTGTCCTCGGGAGTAGCAACGAGCAGTACTTC.

J is TRBJ1-2 and V is TRBV27, with D hard to call. Germline V gene data show CDR1 as MNHEY and CDR2 as SMNVEV (reference sequence). Trimming removed 4 bases from V and 0 bases from J, with 9 bases in between. The CDR3 runs to 14 residues. This chain's CDR3 is CASSYAGTNYGYTF. The CDR3 nucleotides read TGTGCCAGCAGTTACGCAGGAACTAACTATGGCTACACCTTC.

V gene TRBV18 combines with J gene TRBJ1-1; 9 bases are a match to TRBD1. The CDR3 sequence is 13 residues long. The V and J ends lost 4 bases and 3 bases, in that order; junction bases with no gene match: 0. CDR1 and CDR2 (germline): KGHSH, LQKENI. CDR3 protein: CASSRDRDTEAFF. CDR3 DNA sequence: TGTGCCAGCTCACGGGACAGGGACACTGAAGCTTTCTTT.

This clone was counted a few times. The chain links TRBV6-5 to TRBJ1-1; D is ambiguous. Deletions cut 7 bases from V and 0 bases from J, with 12 bases between. CDR3 length: 14 amino acids. The germline gives CDR1 MNHEY, CDR2 SVGAGI. The CDR3 sequence is CASTLEPLNTEAFF. CDR3 sequence (DNA): TGTGCCAGCACCCTGGAACCTCTGAACACTGAAGCTTTCTTT.

CDR3 coding DNA: TGTGCCAGCAGTGCTTTCCCCGGCGATGGAGAGCAGTACTTC. The encoded protein is CASSAFPGDGEQYF. The chain couples TRBV6-1 to TRBJ2-7; no clear D. Germline values: CDR1 MNHNS, CDR2 SASEGT. V lost 4 bases and J lost 7, with 17 bases in between. The length of the CDR3 is 14 residues.

V and J are TRBV5-1 and TRBJ2-5; 8 bases fit TRBD1. V shed 4 bases, J shed 6 bases, and the junction held 8 bases outside the gene matches. Looked up from germline, CDR1 is SGHRS and CDR2 is YFSETQ. This CDR3 is 14 amino acids long. The CDR3: CASSPSGGDQTQYF. DNA for the CDR3: TGCGCCAGCAGCCCTTCAGGGGGCGACCAGACCCAGTACTTC.

This clone appeared a few times. The genes are TRBV15 and TRBJ1-2; TRBD1 matches at 11 bases. This CDR3 contains 16 residues. The J segment lost 6 bases and the V segment lost 1 base, leaving 7 bases of the junction unmatched. The germline V gene has CDR1 LNHNV and CDR2 YYDKDF (reference sequence). DNA for the CDR3: TGTGCCACCAGCAGAGGCGGACAGGGGGCTAAAGATGGCTACACCTTC. It yields the protein CATSRGGQGAKDGYTF.

This clone was counted between two and nine times. The rearrangement links TRBV12-5 to TRBJ1-5, with a weak D call TRBD1 (6 bases). Germline V lookup: CDR1 LGHNT, CDR2 FRNRAP. This CDR3 spans 15 amino acids. Trimming removed 1 base from V and 2 bases from J, with 9 bases in between. The CDR3 loop is CASGLGGGRNQPQHF. The CDR3 nucleotides read TGTGCTAGTGGTTTGGGAGGGGGGCGCAATCAGCCCCAGCATTTT.

This clone was recorded a few times. The same CDR3 arises from other DNA sequences in this sample as well. The chain recombines TRBV19 with TRBJ2-2; the D gene is possibly TRBD2 (6 bases). The germline CDR1 and CDR2 sequences are LNHDA and SQIVND (reference sequence). Trimming removed 5 bases at V and 0 bases at J, with 7 bases between. The CDR3 consists of 14 residues. The CDR3 bases are TGTGCCAGTAGTGCGGGACCGAACACCGGGGAGCTGTTTTTT. This translates into CASSAGPNTGELFF. The variable domain in full, completed from reference TRBV19 and TRBJ2-2, reads DGGITQSPKYLFRKEGQNVTLSCEQNLNHDAMYWYRQDPGQGLRLIYYSQIVNDFQKGDIAEGYSVSREKKESFPLTVTSAQKNPTAFYLCASSAGPNTGELFFGEGSRLTVL.

This clone has more than one count but fewer than ten. Written as DNA, the CDR3 is TGTGCCACCAGCAGAGCAGCTAGCGGGAGGTCTCCTACCTTCTACAATGAGCAGTTCTTC. Translating it yields CATSRAASGRSPTFYNEQFF. This chain connects TRBV15 to TRBJ2-1, with TRBD2 matching over 11 bases. The CDR3 contains 20 residues. Germline V gene sequence: CDR1 LNHNV, CDR2 YYDKDF (reference sequence). Trimming cost V 1 base and J 3 bases; bases outside gene matches: 14. The variable domain in full, completed from reference TRBV15 and TRBJ2-1, reads DAMVIQNPRYQVTQFGKPVTLSCSQTLNHNVMYWYQQKSSQAPKLLFHYYDKDFNNEADTPDNFQSRRPNTSFCFLDIRSPGLGDTAMYLCATSRAASGRSPTFYNEQFFGPGTRLTVL.

The chain carries TRBV5-1 and TRBJ2-7, with D possibly being TRBD2 (6 bases). CDR3 length equals 15 residues. Germline V gene sequence: CDR1 SGHRS, CDR2 YFSETQ. Deletions cut 4 bases from V and 2 bases from J, with 16 bases between. The CDR3 loop reads CASSAASRRAYEQYF. Written as DNA, the CDR3 is TGCGCCAGCAGCGCGGCGTCTCGGAGGGCCTACGAGCAGTACTTC.

V usage is TRBV29-1 and J usage is TRBJ1-1; no clear D gene. The CDR3 has 15 residues. V dropped 5 bases and J dropped 0 bases, with 16 bases sitting between them. Looked up from germline, CDR1 is SQVTM and CDR2 is ANQGSEA. CDR3 region: CSVRSGLKMNTEAFF. CDR3 in DNA: TGCAGCGTTCGGTCCGGACTGAAAATGAACACTGAAGCTTTCTTT. The whole variable domain, filled in from reference TRBV29-1 and TRBJ1-1, reads SAVISQKPSRDICQRGTSLTIQCQVDSQVTMMFWYRQQPGQSLTLIATANQGSEATYESGFVIDKFPISRPNLTFSTLTVSNMSPEDSSIYLCSVRSGLKMNTEAFFGQGTRLTVV.

The gene calls are TRBV28 and TRBJ2-5; D is unresolved. The DNA end is a closer match to TRBJ2-7, so the J assignment may be wrong. CDR3 length: 13 residues. The germline gives CDR1 MDHEN, CDR2 SYDVKM. The CDR3 nucleotides are TGTGCCAGCGAGTCTCGATTCCCCCTCGAGCAGTACTTC. It translates to CASESRFPLEQYF.

The gene calls are TRBV19 and TRBJ1-5, with 10 bases aligning to TRBD1. The germline V gene has CDR1 LNHDA and CDR2 SQIVND (reference sequence). The trim removed 4 bases at V and 0 bases at J, leaving 15 bases unmatched. The CDR3 has 20 amino acids. CDR3 in amino acids: CASSRVSGTGAAYSNQPQHF. For the CDR3, the DNA is TGTGCCAGTAGTAGGGTTAGCGGGACAGGGGCCGCCTATAGCAATCAGCCCCAGCATTTT.

With regard to this clone: Other DNA sequences within the sample encode an identical CDR3. The chain couples TRBV19 to TRBJ1-2, with 9 positions matching TRBD1. CDR3 length: 14 residues. Per the germline V gene, CDR1 is LNHDA and CDR2 is SQIVND (reference sequence). The V gene end was trimmed by 5 bases and the J gene end by 4 bases; junction bases not matched to a gene: 5. CDR3 in DNA: TGTGCCAGTAGTCCACGGGGACAGGGCTATGGCTACACCTTC. This gives the protein CASSPRGQGYGYTF.

Of note for this clone: This could be a read error, since a much larger clone is one nucleotide away. The chain combines TRBV2 with TRBJ2-7; D might be TRBD1 (6 bases). CDR1 is SNHLY and CDR2 is FYNNEI in the germline V gene. V was shortened by 6 bases and J by 3 bases, with 9 bases between the two germline ends. The CDR3 has 12 residues. The CDR3 loop reads CASRGDIYEQYF. Written as DNA, the CDR3 is TGTGCCAGCAGGGGGGACATCTACGAGCAGTACTTC.

This chain joins TRBV6-1 and TRBJ2-5, with D perhaps TRBD1 or TRBD2 (5 bases each). The V end was cut by 11 bases, the J end by 4 bases, with 17 bases between. CDR1 is MNHNS, CDR2 SASEGT, per germline. This CDR3 has 13 amino acids. The CDR3 here is CAAEGAGTETQYF. The DNA of the CDR3 is TGTGCCGCCGAAGGCGCAGGGACAGAGACCCAGTACTTC.

V usage is TRBV2 and J usage is TRBJ2-2; 10 bases match TRBD1. CDR3 size: 17 residues. CDR1 SNHLY and CDR2 FYNNEI come from the germline V gene. The V gene end was trimmed by 6 bases and the J gene end by 4 bases; junction bases not matched to a gene: 11. The DNA of the CDR3 is TGTGCCAGCAGAATGACCGGGACAGGGGTGTTCACCGGGGAGCTGTTTTTT. The encoded protein is CASRMTGTGVFTGELFF. Full variable domain (missing parts from reference TRBV2 and TRBJ2-2): EPEVTQTPSHQVTQMGQEVILRCVPISNHLYFYWYRQILGQKVEFLVSFYNNEISEKSEIFDDQFSVERPDGSNFTLKIRSTKLEDSAMYFCASRMTGTGVFTGELFFGEGSRLTVL.

The chain carries TRBV6-5 and TRBJ2-2; possible D gene TRBD2, 6 bases. V shed 8 bases and J shed 0 bases, with 10 bases lying between them. Per germline, CDR1 MNHEY and CDR2 SVGAGI. The CDR3 loop spans 14 amino acids. CDR3: CASRRDSNTGELFF. DNA for the CDR3: TGTGCCAGCCGGCGGGACTCGAACACCGGGGAGCTGTTTTTT.

The chain recombines TRBV5-1 with TRBJ2-1, with D unclear. The CDR3 has 12 amino acids. The germline CDR1 and CDR2 sequences are SGHRS and YFSETQ. Trimming took off 2 bases at V and 7 bases at J, with 7 bases between the two ends. DNA of the CDR3: TGCGCCAGCAGCTTCATGGGGAATGAGCAGTTCTTC. This encodes CASSFMGNEQFF.

The CDR3 bases are TGTGCCAGCAGTTACTCGGGCGGGAGGGTCTACGAGCAGTACTTC. Its protein is CASSYSGGRVYEQYF. The chain carries TRBV6-5 and TRBJ2-7; 9 bases align to TRBD2. The junction had 3 bases not matched to a gene; V was cut back by 0 bases and J by 3 bases. Germline V gives CDR1 MNHEY, CDR2 SVGAGI. This CDR3 is 15 amino acids long.

The rearrangement uses TRBV7-9 and TRBJ2-7; the D is unclear. Germline V gene lookup returns CDR1 SEHNR and CDR2 FQNEAQ (reference sequence). Trimming took off 1 base at V and 4 bases at J, with 26 bases between the two ends. The CDR3 runs to 19 residues. Written as DNA, the CDR3 is TGTGCCAGCAGCTTAGTGGGAAGGACCCCCCTCCAGGCCCTTTACGAGCAGTACTTC. Protein product: CASSLVGRTPLQALYEQYF.

CDR3 in DNA: TGTGCCAGCAGCTCCGGGACAGGGAGGGAGGGCGATGAGCAGTTCTTC. It is translated as CASSSGTGREGDEQFF. The chain employs TRBV5-6 and TRBJ2-1; 9 bases line up with TRBD1. The CDR3 length is 16 residues. Trimming cost V 3 bases and J 8 bases; bases outside gene matches: 12. Germline assignment: CDR1 SGHDT and CDR2 YYEEEE.

The CDR3: CASSEVRGYEQYF. The DNA of the CDR3 is TGTGCCAGCAGTGAGGTCAGGGGGTACGAGCAGTACTTC. The chain employs TRBV6-1 and TRBJ2-7, with TRBD1 matching over 7 bases. Germline CDR1 reads MNHNS; CDR2 reads SASEGT. Germline trimming cut 3 bases from V and 4 bases from J; bases unmatched to any gene: 3. The CDR3 sequence is 13 residues long.

Details on this clone: Other DNA sequences from this sample encode an identical CDR3 as well. The V call is TRBV5-1, the J call TRBJ2-5; TRBD1 aligns across 8 bases. This CDR3 contains 14 residues. The germline V gene encodes CDR1 SGHRS and CDR2 YFSETQ. V trimming: 2 bases; J trimming: 1 base; junction bases outside the gene matches: 1. CDR3 nucleotide sequence: TGCGCCAGCAGCTTAGGACAGGGCCAAGAGACCCAGTACTTC. This sequence encodes CASSLGQGQETQYF. Full variable domain (remainder filled in from reference TRBV5-1 and TRBJ2-5): KAGVTQTPRYLIKTRGQQVTLSCSPISGHRSVSWYQQTPGQGLQFLFEYFSETQRNKGNFPGRFSGRQFSNSRSEMNVSTLELGDSALYLCASSLGQGQETQYFGPGTRLLVL.

The chain is built from TRBV7-3 and TRBJ2-3; 7 bases align to TRBD1. CDR3 length: 16 amino acids. Germline values: CDR1 SGHTA, CDR2 FQGTGA. Losses at the gene ends were 3 bases for V and 6 bases for J; bases not matched to a gene: 12. The CDR3 spells CASSLFGTEGSDTQYF. The CDR3 bases are TGTGCCAGCAGCTTGTTCGGGACAGAGGGCTCCGATACGCAGTATTTT.